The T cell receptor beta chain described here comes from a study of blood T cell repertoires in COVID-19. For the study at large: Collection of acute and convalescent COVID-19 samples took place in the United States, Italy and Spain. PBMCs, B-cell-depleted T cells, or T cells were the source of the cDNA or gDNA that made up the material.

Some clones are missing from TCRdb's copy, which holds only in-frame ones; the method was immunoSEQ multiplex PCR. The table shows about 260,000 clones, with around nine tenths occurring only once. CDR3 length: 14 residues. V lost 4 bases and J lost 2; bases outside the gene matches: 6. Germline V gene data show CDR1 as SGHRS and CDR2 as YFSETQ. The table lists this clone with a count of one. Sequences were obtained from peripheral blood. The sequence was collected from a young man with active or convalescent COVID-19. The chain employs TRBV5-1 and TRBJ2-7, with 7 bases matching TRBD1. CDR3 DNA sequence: TGCGCCAGCAGCAGGGACAGTACGCCCTACGAGCAGTACTTC. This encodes CASSRDSTPYEQYF.